The entry that follows covers one T cell receptor beta chain sequence. It has no known antigen specificity. Per-base qualities were not stored, and no clone one base away is much larger. A FACSAria II was used to sort memory CD4+ T cells, defined as single viable CD3+CD4+CD8-CD45RO+ cells. CMV serostatus was determined using a Roche Elecsys assay that detects serum IgG against CMV pp150, pp28, p38 and p52. After the samples were thawed, total CD4+ T cells were enriched through positive selection using CD4 magnetic microbeads. The samples came from a separate study whose specific focus was interrogating the CD4+ T cell memory repertoire. Following standard operating procedures, peripheral blood mononuclear cells were isolated and cryopreserved, while serum was kept at -80 degrees C. The staining used CD3-PerCP (BW264/56), CD4-APC (RPA-T4), CD45RO-PE (UCHT1) and CD8-Pacific Orange (3B5) antibodies, and Sytox blue was used to exclude non-viable cells.

The entry originates in a study of memory CD4+ T cells and cytomegalovirus serostatus (dated by TCRdb to about 2019). Turning to the overall study: The cohort comprised some 35 healthy Belgian adults, 9 CMV seropositive and roughly 25 CMV seronegative. CD4+ memory TCRbeta repertoires of a Belgian cohort with known cytomegalovirus serostatus were sequenced in order to replicate a published TCR-based CMV serostatus classifier. Results the study describes overall, beyond this receptor: Of around 150 previously reported CMV-associated TCRbeta sequences, about 72 appeared in the CD4+ memory repertoires, each in one to five individuals. For CMV serostatus prediction, a median bootstrapped AUC of 0.95 was reached with the original framework, and a median bootstrapped AUC of roughly 0.89 was reached with a US-trained random forest. The original-framework classifier achieved a median bootstrapped AUC of about 0.94 with a 95% CI of 0.76-1.00 on the Belgian cohort. The results were interpreted as suggesting that the CMV-associated TCR signature is mostly present in the CD4+ memory repertoire. Unlike the original study, which covered naive and memory CD4+ and CD8+ populations, the Belgian study sequenced only CD4+CD45RO+ memory cells.

Genomic DNA was extracted from sorted cells with the Quick-DNA Microprep Kit. TCRbeta DNA was amplified with the immunoSEQ hsTCRbeta kit following the manufacturer's protocol. An Illumina MiSeq instrument was used to sequence the TCRbeta libraries. The source study handled its data this way. Once out-of-frame sequences had been removed, 2 million to 2.5 million distinct TCRbeta sequences were left, which works out to an average of around 73,000 per individual. Each individual was scored according to the count of approximately 170 previously reported CMV-associated TCRbeta sequences and the total productive distinct TCRbeta count. A beta-binomial model was reimplemented in Python, and scikit-learn random forests with default parameters were trained on data from the US cohort. Classifier performance on the Belgian cohort was summarized as median AUC with percentile confidence intervals calculated over 10,000 bootstrap iterations. TCRdb obtained this table from immuneACCESS and retained in-frame rearrangements with V and J assigned. These tables miss some clones; where compared with another copy, unresolved V genes account for less than half of the shortfall, and the remainder is unexplained. That table is the source of V, J and clone size, and D and trimming were worked out from the DNA. Recorded for this sample are 55,000 to 60,000 clones; about 81% of them occurred a single time. The ten biggest clones cover 0.85% to 1.2% of the sample.

Trimming removed 4 bases from V and 6 bases from J, leaving 20 bases between the germline ends. Measured from the cysteine to the phenylalanine, the CDR3 is 16 residues long. The CDR3 DNA has 48 bases and is translated from base 1. The germline V gene provides CDR1 SGHRS and CDR2 YFSETQ. Material for sequencing was memory CD4+ T cells from blood. Rearrangement joined TRBV5-1 to TRBJ2-1; the D gene is perhaps TRBD2, from 6 matching bases. The source is an adult in good health and CMV-seronegative. The CDR3 in this case is CASSREDTPLVNEQFF. The nucleotides read TGCGCCAGCAGCAGGGAGGACACTCCGCTCGTCAATGAGCAGTTCTTC.